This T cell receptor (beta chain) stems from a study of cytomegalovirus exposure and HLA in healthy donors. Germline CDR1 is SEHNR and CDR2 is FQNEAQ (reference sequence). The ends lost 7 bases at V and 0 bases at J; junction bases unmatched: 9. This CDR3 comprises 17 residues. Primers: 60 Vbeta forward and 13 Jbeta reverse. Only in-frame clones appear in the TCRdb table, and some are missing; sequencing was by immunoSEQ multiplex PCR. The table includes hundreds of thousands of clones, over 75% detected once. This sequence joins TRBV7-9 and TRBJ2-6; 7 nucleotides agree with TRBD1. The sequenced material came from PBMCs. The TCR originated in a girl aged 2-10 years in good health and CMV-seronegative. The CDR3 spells CASTTTGISSGANVLTF. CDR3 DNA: TGTGCCAGCACCACGACAGGGATTTCCTCTGGGGCCAACGTCCTGACTTTC.